The T cell receptor (beta chain) under discussion was sequenced for a study of T cell changes during pregnancy in multiple sclerosis. Germline CDR1 is SGHRS and CDR2 is YFSETQ. Germline trimming cut 4 bases from V and 1 base from J; bases unmatched to any gene: 5. This CDR3 has 14 amino acids. Generated by immunoSEQ multiplex PCR, the TCRdb table keeps only in-frame clones and is missing some. Of 30,000 to 45,000 clones in the sample, approximately 90% were seen once. The clonotype originates from a female donor with multiple sclerosis, enrolled in a pregnancy study. This chain joins TRBV5-1 and TRBJ2-7; 7 bases fit TRBD2. The material was CD4+ T cells from peripheral blood mononuclear cells, obtained in the third trimester of pregnancy. The CDR3 loop reads CASSQSGTSYEQYF. The CDR3 DNA reads as TGCGCCAGCAGCCAGAGCGGGACGTCCTACGAGCAGTACTTC.